The 2 T cell receptor beta chains presented below share a single source sample, sequenced in a study of vaccination and CD4 T cells after COVID-19. The Oncomine TCR Beta short-read assay was what sequenced the DNA obtained from cultured CD4+ T cells. TCRdb ran MiXCR on the PCR reads and lists one entry per CDR3 protein. Of about 11,000 distinct CDR3 sequences listed, around 75% are singletons. Described treatment: roughly 11-day PBMC culture with coronavirus spike peptide pools or control peptides (ViraFEST assay). Their cognate antigens are unknown. Sequencing used CD4+ T cells from blood, cultured in vitro. Receptor source: a human donor who had recovered from COVID-19.

This clonotype has more than one count but fewer than ten. The rearrangement uses TRBV27 and TRBJ1-5, with D possibly matching TRBD1 (5 bases). There are 15 residues in the CDR3. CDR1 and CDR2 from the germline V gene are MNHEY and SMNVEV (reference sequence). Trimming took off 6 bases at V and 0 bases at J, with 12 bases between the two ends. This chain's CDR3 is CASRPGGSSNQPQHF. The CDR3, as DNA: TGTGCCAGCAGACCGGGGGGATCTAGCAATCAGCCCCAGCATTTT.

A few counts support this clonotype. The chain couples TRBV6-1 to TRBJ2-5; 8 bases map to TRBD1. This CDR3 has 15 residues. Trimming removed 5 bases from V and 2 bases from J; junction bases left unmatched: 7. Germline V gives CDR1 MNHNS, CDR2 SASEGT. The CDR3 coding sequence is TGTGCCAGCAGTCAACGATGGACAGGGCAAGAGACCCAGTACTTC. It specifies CASSQRWTGQETQYF.